This TCR beta chain appears in the sequencing data of a study of blood T cell repertoires in COVID-19. Study in general: The United States, Italy and Spain provided the acute and convalescent COVID-19 samples. T cells, B-cell-depleted T cells, or PBMCs provided the cDNA or gDNA that served as material.

This CDR3 spans 14 amino acids. CDR1 is MNHNS, CDR2 SASEGT, per germline. V lost 3 bases to trimming and J lost 7 bases, with 13 bases between them. In the authors' methods: For nucleated cells, counts were estimated from reference gene primer amplification. The assay was immunoSEQ multiplex PCR, and TCRdb's table has in-frame clones only and misses some. That table supplies the V and J calls and clone size; D and trimming were determined from the DNA. The table lists some 200,000 clones, 83% of them singletons, with around 6.1% in the top ten. The receptor was isolated from a woman between 40 and 55 years old with acute or convalescent COVID-19. The sequencing sample was made of peripheral blood. This chain links TRBV6-1 with TRBJ1-5; possible D gene TRBD1, 6 bases. The CDR3 loop is CASSDRGGWQPQHF. In DNA form, the CDR3 reads TGTGCCAGCAGTGATCGTGGGGGCTGGCAGCCCCAGCATTTT.